The 9 T cell receptor beta chains listed next were all sequenced from one sample in a study of Tregs in tolerant kidney transplant recipients. Assay used: immunoSEQ multiplex PCR; TCRdb lists only in-frame clones, some missing. In the table there are some 90,000 clones, roughly nine tenths of which are singletons. The material sequenced was CD8+ T cells from blood. The receptor set was obtained from a human donor in good health.

The chain is built from TRBV28 and TRBJ2-3; D is possibly TRBD2 (5 bases). This CDR3 has 14 residues. V gave up 7 bases and J gave up 6 bases, with 17 bases separating them. Per germline, CDR1 MDHEN and CDR2 SYDVKM. This CDR3 is CASTQRERWDTQYF. The CDR3, as DNA: TGTGCCAGCACCCAAAGGGAGCGTTGGGATACGCAGTATTTT.

This rearrangement joins TRBV6-6 to TRBJ1-5; possible D gene TRBD1, 5 bases. Germline V CDR1 and CDR2: MNHNY, SVGAGI (reference sequence). Between the trimmed V and J ends, which lost 6 bases and 6 bases, there was a span of 18 bases. The CDR3 sequence is 15 residues long. The CDR3 spells CASRGPNRTGQPQHF. The CDR3 bases are TGTGCCAGCAGGGGCCCTAACAGGACCGGTCAGCCCCAGCATTTT.

V usage is TRBV6-6 and J usage is TRBJ2-1; D is perhaps TRBD1 (5 bases). The V gene lost 0 bases and the J gene lost 8 bases, with 11 bases spanning the gap. Per germline, CDR1 MNHNY and CDR2 SVGAGI (reference sequence). CDR3 size: 14 residues. The CDR3 here is CASSYSGAIDEQFF. Here the CDR3 DNA reads TGTGCCAGCAGTTACTCAGGGGCCATTGATGAGCAGTTCTTC.

In the case of this clone: Because the CDR3's place on the DNA is in doubt, the DNA is left out and the CDR3 is given as listed by TCRdb. The chain uses TRBV27 and TRBJ2-3; the table gives TRBD1 as D, unverified against the DNA. Germline CDR1 and CDR2: MNHEY and SMNVEV (reference sequence). 15 amino acids form the CDR3, both terminal residues included. The CDR3 sequence is CASSFGPGGTDTQYF.

CDR3 amino acids: CASSLEQEEQFF. The CDR3 nucleotides are TGTGCCAGCAGCTTAGAACAAGAAGAGCAGTTCTTC. This rearrangement joins TRBV7-9 to TRBJ2-1; D not certain. From germline, CDR1 is SEHNR and CDR2 FQNEAQ (reference sequence). Between the trimmed V and J ends, which lost 1 base and 10 bases, there was a span of 8 bases. The CDR3 totals 12 residues.

The CDR3 DNA sequence: TGTGCTAGAGAGACCCTCTTCTCCTACAATGAGCAGTTCTTC. Protein sequence: CARETLFSYNEQFF. The chain employs TRBV12-5 and TRBJ2-1; the D is unclear. The CDR3 loop spans 14 amino acids. V shed 9 bases and J shed 0 bases, with 12 bases lying between them. Germline assignment: CDR1 LGHNT and CDR2 FRNRAP. Full variable domain (outside the CDR3, taken from reference TRBV12-5 and TRBJ2-1): DARVTQTPRHKVTEMGQEVTMRCQPILGHNTVFWYRQTMMQGLELLAYFRNRAPLDDSGMPKDRFSAEMPDATLATLKIQPSEPRDSAVYFCARETLFSYNEQFFGPGTRLTVL.

The chain is built from TRBV10-1 and TRBJ2-4; D not resolved. Trimming cost V 3 bases and J 0 bases, with 6 bases left between them. Germline V CDR1 and CDR2: WNHNN, SYGVQD (reference sequence). The CDR3 runs 14 residues. CDR3 protein: CASSDSSAKNIQYF. The CDR3 region has the DNA TGCGCCAGCAGTGACAGTTCAGCCAAAAACATTCAGTACTTC.

The chain joins TRBV18 to TRBJ2-5; 7 bases are a match to TRBD2. CDR1 KGHSH and CDR2 LQKENI come from the germline V gene. The CDR3 covers 14 residues. The V gene end was trimmed by 6 bases and the J gene end by 2 bases; junction bases not matched to a gene: 6. The CDR3, as DNA: TGTGCCAGCTCGGAGGTAGCGGGTCAAGAGACCCAGTACTTC. Its protein product is CASSEVAGQETQYF.

This clone was seen once. The chain links TRBV7-8 to TRBJ2-7; D ambiguous. Germline CDR1 reads SGHVS; CDR2 reads FQNEAQ. V lost 3 bases to trimming and J lost 2 bases, with 8 bases between them. The CDR3 extends over 13 amino acids. CDR3 region: CASSFLEAYEQYF. For the CDR3, the DNA is TGTGCCAGCAGCTTCCTCGAAGCCTACGAGCAGTACTTC.